The source of this T cell receptor (beta chain) is a study of blood T cell repertoires in COVID-19. Study at large: Sites across the United States, Italy and Spain contributed samples from acute and convalescent COVID-19.

The sample holds a few counts of this clone. TCRdb's table, derived via immunoSEQ multiplex PCR, lists solely in-frame clones and lacks some. The sample shows some 150,000 clones, over 75% of them seen only once. Germline values: CDR1 MNHNY, CDR2 SVGAGI (reference sequence). CDR3 length: 14 residues. V gave up 8 bases and J gave up 3 bases; unmatched junction bases: 6. The chain joins TRBV6-6 to TRBJ1-1; 10 bases align to TRBD1. The source material was peripheral blood. The sequence derives from a human donor in a cohort sampled during active COVID-19. CDR3 DNA sequence: TGTGCCAGCTTCGGGGGACAGGGGCACACTGAAGCTTTCTTT. This translates into CASFGGQGHTEAFF.